The present T cell receptor beta chain was sequenced within a study of blood T cells in healthy people across ages. The germline V and J ends were trimmed by 5 bases and 2 bases, with 19 bases remaining between them. This CDR3 has 16 residues. CDR1 and CDR2 (germline): SGHTA, FQGNSA. Primers used in a second PCR of roughly 6 to 11 cycles were a sample-barcoded 5' primer and a J-beta primer mix. TCRdb used MiXCR to reprocess the 5' RACE reads, holding one entry per CDR3 protein. The sample consists of some 790,000 distinct CDR3 sequences, more than 25% of them appearing once. Sequenced input: blood. V is TRBV7-2 and J is TRBJ2-7, with D perhaps matching TRBD2 (6 bases). The origin of this receptor is an elderly woman in good health. CDR3 nucleotide sequence: TGTGCCAGCAGCCCAGAGGGCGGGGTGCCCACCTACGAGCAGTACTTC. Protein sequence: CASSPEGGVPTYEQYF.